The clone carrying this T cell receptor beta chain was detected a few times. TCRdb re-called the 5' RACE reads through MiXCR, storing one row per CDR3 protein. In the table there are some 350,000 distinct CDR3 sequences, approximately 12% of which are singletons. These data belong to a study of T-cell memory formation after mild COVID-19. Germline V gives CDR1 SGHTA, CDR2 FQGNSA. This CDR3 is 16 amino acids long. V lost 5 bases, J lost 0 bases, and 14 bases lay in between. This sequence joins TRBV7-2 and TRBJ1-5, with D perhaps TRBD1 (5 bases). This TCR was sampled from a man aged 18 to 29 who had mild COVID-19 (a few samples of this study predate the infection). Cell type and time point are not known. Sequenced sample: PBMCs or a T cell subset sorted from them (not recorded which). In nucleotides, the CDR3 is TGTGCCAGCAGCCGAGGGGCAGCCGCTAGCAATCAGCCCCAGCATTTT. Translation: CASSRGAAASNQPQHF.